This is a list of T cell receptor beta chains from one sample in a study of vaccination effects on CD4 cells after COVID-19. Libraries were prepared by immunoSEQ multiplex PCR; TCRdb keeps only in-frame clonotypes and omits some of them. The repertoire holds about 45,000 clones, approximately 70% seen once, with roughly 29% in the top ten. Their antigen targets remain unknown. The sample was CD4+ T cells from PBMCs cultured with a peptide pool, taken before COVID-19 vaccination. The source of these receptors is a human donor who had a prior SARS-CoV-2 infection. Both conserved end residues are part of each CDR3. Fields, in order: J gene, clone size, V gene, CDR3 length, D gene, CDR3 DNA, CDR3 protein. D genes are given only for firm matches. The listing skips clone size in some rows; elsewhere it reads once, few, many or a size class.

>TRBJ2-1|NA|TRBV5-5|15|TRBD2
TGTGCCAGCAGCTTGGGAGCGGGGGGGTACAATGAGCAGTTCTTC
CASSLGAGGYNEQFF
>TRBJ2-7|NA|TRBV7-3|17|NA
TGTGCCAGCAGCTTACGGTCTGGGGAAGGGTTCACCTACGAGCAGTACTTC
CASSLRSGEGFTYEQYF
>TRBJ1-2|NA|TRBV7-3|13|TRBD1
TGTGCCAGCAGCCCCACAGGGGATGGAGGCTACACCTTC
CASSPTGDGGYTF
>TRBJ1-4|NA|TRBV12-3/TRBV12-4|12|NA
TGTGCCAGCAGCCGGAGGAGGGAAAAACTGTTTTTT
CASSRRREKLFF
>TRBJ2-1|NA|TRBV9|16|TRBD2
TGTGCCAGCAGCGTAGGACTAGCGGGAACCTACAATGAGCAGTTCTTC
CASSVGLAGTYNEQFF
>TRBJ2-2|few|TRBV2|14|TRBD1
TGTGCCAGCAGGGACAGGAGCCACACCGGGGAGCTGTTTTTT
CASRDRSHTGELFF
>TRBJ1-3|NA|TRBV2|18|NA
TGTGCCAGCAGTCAAGAAGGTGGGGGAGGACTGGGTGGAAACACCATATATTTT
CASSQEGGGGLGGNTIYF
>TRBJ1-2|NA|TRBV7-9|13|NA
TGTGCCAGCAGCTTAGCGTATGGGGCTGGCTACACCTTC
CASSLAYGAGYTF
>TRBJ1-1|NA|TRBV9|13|NA
TGTGCCACCCAATGGGAACAGAACACTGAAGCTTTCTTT
CATQWEQNTEAFF
>TRBJ2-7|NA|TRBV6-5|14|TRBD2
TGTGCCAGCAGTTTACGAAGGACTAGCGGGATGCAGTACTTC
CASSLRRTSGMQYF
>TRBJ2-7|NA|TRBV6-5|14|TRBD1
TGTGCCAGCAGAAGAGGACAGGCAGCCTACGAGCAGTACTTC
CASRRGQAAYEQYF
>TRBJ2-1|NA|TRBV18|15|TRBD2
TGTGCCAGCTCAAAGGGACTAGCGGTTTACAATGAGCAGTTCTTC
CASSKGLAVYNEQFF
>TRBJ1-2|NA|TRBV6-1|14|NA
TGTGCCAGCAGTGAATACACCGGGTACTATGGCTACACCTTC
CASSEYTGYYGYTF
>TRBJ2-3|NA|TRBV5-1|16|NA
TGCGCCAGCAGCTTGGTGCCAGGGCTGGGGGCAGATACGCAGTATTTT
CASSLVPGLGADTQYF
>TRBJ1-4|NA|TRBV3-1/TRBV3-2|13|NA
TGTGCCAGCAGCCGCTGGCCTAATGAAAAACTGTTTTTT
CASSRWPNEKLFF
>TRBJ2-3|NA|TRBV6-5|13|NA
TGTGCCAGCAGCTGGGACAGCACAGATACGCAGTATTTT
CASSWDSTDTQYF
>TRBJ2-5|NA|TRBV2|13|NA
TGTGCCAGCAGTTTACAGTATCAAGAGACCCAGTACTTC
CASSLQYQETQYF